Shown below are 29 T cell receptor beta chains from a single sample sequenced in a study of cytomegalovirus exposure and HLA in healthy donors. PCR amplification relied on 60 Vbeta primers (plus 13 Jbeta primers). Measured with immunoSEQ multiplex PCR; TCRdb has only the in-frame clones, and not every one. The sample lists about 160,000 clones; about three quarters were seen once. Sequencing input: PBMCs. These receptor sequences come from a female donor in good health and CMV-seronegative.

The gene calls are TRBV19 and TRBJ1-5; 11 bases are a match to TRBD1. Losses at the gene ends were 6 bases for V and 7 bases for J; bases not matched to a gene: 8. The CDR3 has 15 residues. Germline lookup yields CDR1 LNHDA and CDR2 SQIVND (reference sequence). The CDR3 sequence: CASSGPGQGDQPQHF. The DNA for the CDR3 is TGTGCCAGTAGCGGCCCGGGACAGGGGGACCAGCCCCAGCATTTT.

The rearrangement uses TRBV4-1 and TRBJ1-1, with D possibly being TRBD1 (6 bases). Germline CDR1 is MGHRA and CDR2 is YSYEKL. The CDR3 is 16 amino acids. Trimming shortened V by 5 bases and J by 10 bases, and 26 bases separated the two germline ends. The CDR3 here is CASSWAPVTGPDGAFF. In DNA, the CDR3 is TGCGCCAGCAGCTGGGCCCCAGTAACAGGGCCCGATGGAGCTTTCTTT.

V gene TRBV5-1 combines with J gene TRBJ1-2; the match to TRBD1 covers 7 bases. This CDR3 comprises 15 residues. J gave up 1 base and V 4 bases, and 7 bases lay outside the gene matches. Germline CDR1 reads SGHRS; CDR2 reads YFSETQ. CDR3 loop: CASSPDRAINYGYTF. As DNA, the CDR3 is TGCGCCAGCAGCCCCGACAGGGCTATTAACTATGGCTACACCTTC. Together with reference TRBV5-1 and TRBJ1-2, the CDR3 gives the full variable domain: KAGVTQTPRYLIKTRGQQVTLSCSPISGHRSVSWYQQTPGQGLQFLFEYFSETQRNKGNFPGRFSGRQFSNSRSEMNVSTLELGDSALYLCASSPDRAINYGYTFGSGTRLTVV.

The CDR3 DNA reads TGTGCCAGCAGCCCCGGCGGCAGGGGGAACACTGAAGCTTTCTTT. This encodes CASSPGGRGNTEAFF. The chain employs TRBV5-4 and TRBJ1-1, with a possible D match to TRBD1 (6 bases). The CDR3 totals 15 residues. V was clipped by 4 bases and J by 1 base, with 14 bases between them. CDR1 and CDR2 from the germline V gene are SGHNT and YYREEE (reference sequence).

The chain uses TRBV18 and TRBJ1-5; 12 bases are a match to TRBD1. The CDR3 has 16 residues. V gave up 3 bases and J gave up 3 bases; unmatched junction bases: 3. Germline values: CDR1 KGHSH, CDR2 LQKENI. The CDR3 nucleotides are TGTGCCAGCTCACCCGGGACAGGGGGCATCAATCAGCCCCAGCATTTT. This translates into CASSPGTGGINQPQHF.

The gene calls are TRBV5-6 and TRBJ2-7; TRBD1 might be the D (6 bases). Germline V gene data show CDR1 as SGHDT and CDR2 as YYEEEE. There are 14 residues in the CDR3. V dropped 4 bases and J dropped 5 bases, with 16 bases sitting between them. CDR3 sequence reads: CASSLQGIGDEQYF. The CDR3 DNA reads TGTGCCAGCAGCCTTCAGGGGATCGGCGACGAGCAGTACTTC.

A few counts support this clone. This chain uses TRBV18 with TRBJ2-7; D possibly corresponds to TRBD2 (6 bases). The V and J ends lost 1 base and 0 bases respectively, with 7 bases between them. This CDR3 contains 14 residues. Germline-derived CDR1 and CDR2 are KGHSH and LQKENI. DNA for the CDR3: TGTGCCAGCTCACCACGGCGGGACTCCTACGAGCAGTACTTC. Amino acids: CASSPRRDSYEQYF.

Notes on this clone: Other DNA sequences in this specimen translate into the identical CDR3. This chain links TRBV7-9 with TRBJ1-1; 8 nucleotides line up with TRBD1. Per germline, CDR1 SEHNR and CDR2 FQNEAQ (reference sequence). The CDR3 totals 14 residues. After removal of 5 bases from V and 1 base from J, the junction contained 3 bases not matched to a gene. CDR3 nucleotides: TGTGCCAGCAGCCTAGGACAGGGGAACACTGAAGCTTTCTTT. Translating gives CASSLGQGNTEAFF.

CDR3 sequence (DNA): TGTGCCAGCAGCTTAAGCTACTATGGCTACACCTTC. Its protein product is CASSLSYYGYTF. The J gene is TRBJ1-2, the V gene TRBV11-2; D is ambiguous. CDR1 is SGHAT and CDR2 is FQNNGV in the germline V gene. V was trimmed by 2 bases and J by 3 bases, leaving 4 bases between them. This CDR3 has 12 residues.

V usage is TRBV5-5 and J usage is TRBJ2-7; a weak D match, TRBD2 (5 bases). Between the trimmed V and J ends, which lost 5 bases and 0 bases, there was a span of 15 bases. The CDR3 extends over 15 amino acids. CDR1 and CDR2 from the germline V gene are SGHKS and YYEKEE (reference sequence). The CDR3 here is CASSQEPLDSYEQYF. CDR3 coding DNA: TGTGCCAGCAGTCAGGAGCCACTAGACTCCTACGAGCAGTACTTC.

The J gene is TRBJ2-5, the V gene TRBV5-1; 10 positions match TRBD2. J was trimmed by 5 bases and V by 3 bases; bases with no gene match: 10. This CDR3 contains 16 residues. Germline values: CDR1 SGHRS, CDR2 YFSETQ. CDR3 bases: TGCGCCAGCAGCTCCGTAGCGGGGGGCCGCGGGGAGACCCAGTACTTC. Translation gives CASSSVAGGRGETQYF.

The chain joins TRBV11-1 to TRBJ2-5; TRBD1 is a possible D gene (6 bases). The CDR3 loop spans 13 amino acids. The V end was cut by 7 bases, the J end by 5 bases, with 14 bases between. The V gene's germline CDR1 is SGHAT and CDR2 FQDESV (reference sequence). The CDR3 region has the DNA TGTGCCAGCACCACTCAGGGGTGGGAGACCCAGTACTTC. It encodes CASTTQGWETQYF.

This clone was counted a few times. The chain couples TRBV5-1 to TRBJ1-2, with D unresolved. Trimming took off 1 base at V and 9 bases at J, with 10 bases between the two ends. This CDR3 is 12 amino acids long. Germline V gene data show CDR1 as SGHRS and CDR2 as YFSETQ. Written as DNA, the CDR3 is TGCGCCAGCAGCTTGTTCGAGGGCCGCTACACCTTC. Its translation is CASSLFEGRYTF.

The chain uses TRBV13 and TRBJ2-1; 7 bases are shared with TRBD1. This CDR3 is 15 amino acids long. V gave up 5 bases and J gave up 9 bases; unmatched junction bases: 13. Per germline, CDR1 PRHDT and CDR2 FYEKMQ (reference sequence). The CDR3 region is CASSRQGQGLSEQFF. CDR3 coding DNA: TGTGCCAGCAGCCGACAGGGTCAGGGCCTGAGTGAGCAGTTCTTC.

CDR3 in DNA: TGTGCCAGCACTTTCTGGCCGGGAGGATCAGATACGCAGTATTTT. Translated: CASTFWPGGSDTQYF. The rearrangement joins TRBV7-2 to TRBJ2-3, with 7 bases identical to TRBD2. Per germline, CDR1 SGHTA and CDR2 FQGNSA. V shed 7 bases, J shed 4 bases, and the junction held 11 bases outside the gene matches. The CDR3 extends over 15 amino acids.

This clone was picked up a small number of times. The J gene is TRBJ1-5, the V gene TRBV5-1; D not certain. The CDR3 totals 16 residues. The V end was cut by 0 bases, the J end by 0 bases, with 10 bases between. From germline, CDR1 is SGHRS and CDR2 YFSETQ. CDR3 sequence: CASSLGPAYSNQPQHF. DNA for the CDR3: TGCGCCAGCAGCTTGGGCCCTGCCTATAGCAATCAGCCCCAGCATTTT.

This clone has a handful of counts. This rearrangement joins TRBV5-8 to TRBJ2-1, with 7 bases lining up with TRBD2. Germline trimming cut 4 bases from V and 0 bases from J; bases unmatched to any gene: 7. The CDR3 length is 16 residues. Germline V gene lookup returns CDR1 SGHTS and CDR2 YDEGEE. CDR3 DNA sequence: TGTGCCAGCAGCAATCGCGGGGGAGTCTCCTACAATGAGCAGTTCTTC. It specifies CASSNRGGVSYNEQFF.

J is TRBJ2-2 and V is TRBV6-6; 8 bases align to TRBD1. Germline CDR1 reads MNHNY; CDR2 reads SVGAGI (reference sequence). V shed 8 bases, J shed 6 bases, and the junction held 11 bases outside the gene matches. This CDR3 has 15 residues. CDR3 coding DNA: TGTGCCAGCGACATACAGGGGGGCGCACCCGGGGAGCTGTTTTTT. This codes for CASDIQGGAPGELFF.

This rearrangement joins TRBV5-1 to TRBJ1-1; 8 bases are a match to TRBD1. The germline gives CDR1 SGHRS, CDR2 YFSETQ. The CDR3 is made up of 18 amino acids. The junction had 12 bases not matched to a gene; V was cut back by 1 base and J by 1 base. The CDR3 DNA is TGCGCCAGCAGCTTGCTGGACGGGCAGGGGGCGAGGAACACTGAAGCTTTCTTT. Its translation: CASSLLDGQGARNTEAFF. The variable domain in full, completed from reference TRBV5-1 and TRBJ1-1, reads KAGVTQTPRYLIKTRGQQVTLSCSPISGHRSVSWYQQTPGQGLQFLFEYFSETQRNKGNFPGRFSGRQFSNSRSEMNVSTLELGDSALYLCASSLLDGQGARNTEAFFGQGTRLTVV.

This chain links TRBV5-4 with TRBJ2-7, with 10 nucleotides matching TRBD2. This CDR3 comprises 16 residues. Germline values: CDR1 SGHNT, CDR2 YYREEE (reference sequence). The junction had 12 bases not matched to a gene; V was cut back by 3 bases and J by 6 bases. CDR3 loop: CASSYERAGGPREQYF. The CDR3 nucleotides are TGTGCCAGCAGCTACGAGCGAGCGGGGGGGCCCCGCGAGCAGTACTTC.

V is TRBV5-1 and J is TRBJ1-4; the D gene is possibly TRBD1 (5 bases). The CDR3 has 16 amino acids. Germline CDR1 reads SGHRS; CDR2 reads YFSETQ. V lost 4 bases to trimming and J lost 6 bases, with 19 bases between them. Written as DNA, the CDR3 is TGCGCCAGCAGCCAACTTCCGGGGACGGGGGATGAAAAACTGTTTTTT. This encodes CASSQLPGTGDEKLFF.

CDR3 loop: CASSYGRNTEAFF. CDR3 DNA: TGTGCCAGCAGTTACGGCAGGAACACTGAAGCTTTCTTT. The gene calls are TRBV6-5 and TRBJ1-1, with D hard to call. Germline V gives CDR1 MNHEY, CDR2 SVGAGI. The CDR3 is 13 residues long. Trimming removed 2 bases from V and 1 base from J, with 5 bases in between.

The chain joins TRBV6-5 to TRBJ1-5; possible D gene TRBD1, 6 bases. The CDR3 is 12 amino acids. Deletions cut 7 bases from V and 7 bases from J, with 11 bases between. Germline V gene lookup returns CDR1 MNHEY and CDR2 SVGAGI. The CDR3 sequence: CASTSGDQPQHF. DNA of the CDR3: TGTGCCAGCACCTCAGGGGACCAGCCCCAGCATTTT.

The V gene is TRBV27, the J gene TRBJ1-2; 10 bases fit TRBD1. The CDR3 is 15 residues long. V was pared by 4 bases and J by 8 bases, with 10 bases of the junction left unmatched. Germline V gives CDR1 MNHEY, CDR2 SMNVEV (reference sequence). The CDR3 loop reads CASSSTRTGGYGYTF. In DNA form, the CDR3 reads TGTGCCAGCAGTTCAACGCGGACAGGGGGGTACGGCTACACCTTC.

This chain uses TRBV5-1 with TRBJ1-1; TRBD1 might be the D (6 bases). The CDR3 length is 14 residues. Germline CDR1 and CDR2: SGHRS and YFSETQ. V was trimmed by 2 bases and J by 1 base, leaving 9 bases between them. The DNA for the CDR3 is TGCGCCAGCAGCTTTGCACAGGGGAACACTGAAGCTTTCTTT. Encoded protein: CASSFAQGNTEAFF.

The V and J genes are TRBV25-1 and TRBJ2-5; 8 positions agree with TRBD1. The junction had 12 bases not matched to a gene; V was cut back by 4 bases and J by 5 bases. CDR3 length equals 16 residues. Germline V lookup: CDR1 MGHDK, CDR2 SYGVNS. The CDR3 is CASSGVNRGISETQYF. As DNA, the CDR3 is TGTGCCAGCAGTGGGGTGAACAGGGGGATATCGGAGACCCAGTACTTC.

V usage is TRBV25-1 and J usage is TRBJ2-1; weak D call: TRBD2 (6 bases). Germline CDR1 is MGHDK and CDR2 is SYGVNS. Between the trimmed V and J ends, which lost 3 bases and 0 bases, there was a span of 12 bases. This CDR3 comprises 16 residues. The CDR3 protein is CASSESGDHSYNEQFF. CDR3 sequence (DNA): TGTGCCAGCAGTGAGTCGGGGGATCACTCCTACAATGAGCAGTTCTTC.

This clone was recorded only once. CDR3 protein: CAFGKPTATGANYGYTF. CDR3 bases: TGTGCCTTTGGAAAGCCCACCGCGACAGGTGCTAACTATGGCTACACCTTC. The chain is built from TRBV30 and TRBJ1-2, with a possible D match to TRBD1 (6 bases). Trimming took 7 bases from V and 0 from J, leaving 24 bases between them. Germline CDR1 GTSNPN, CDR2 SVGIG (reference sequence). The length of the CDR3 is 17 residues.

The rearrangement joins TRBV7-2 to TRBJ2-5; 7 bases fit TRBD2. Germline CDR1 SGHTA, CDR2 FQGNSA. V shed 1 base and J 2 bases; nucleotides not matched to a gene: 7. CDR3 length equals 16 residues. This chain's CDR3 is CASSLGSRGGQETQYF. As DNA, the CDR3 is TGTGCCAGCAGCTTAGGTTCTCGGGGAGGGCAAGAGACCCAGTACTTC.